The 18 T cell receptor beta chains reported below all come from one sample, sequenced in a study of blood T cell repertoires in COVID-19 (dated by TCRdb to about 2020). Library method: the immunoSEQ multiplex PCR assay. The source is immuneACCESS, and TCRdb retained only in-frame sequences with V and J called. Part of the clones is not carried over; for the studies checked, unresolved V genes explain less than half of this, and the remainder is unexplained. For this sample the table gives over 200,000 clones, of which about 87% were detected only once. Jointly, the top ten make up about 3.5% of the sample. The sequencing sample was made of PBMCs or T cells enriched from blood (not recorded which). The receptors here all came from a woman between 25 and 40 years old who had been exposed to COVID-19.

This clone occurred once. V gene TRBV19 combines with J gene TRBJ1-2, with unresolved D. This CDR3 comprises 13 residues. The V gene's germline CDR1 is LNHDA and CDR2 SQIVND (reference sequence). The V end was cut by 6 bases, the J end by 2 bases, with 10 bases between. The CDR3 bases are TGTGCCAGTAGCCAGTTACAGAACTATGGCTACACCTTC. As protein: CASSQLQNYGYTF.

The CDR3 region has the DNA TGTGCCAGTAGTATAGTCCAGGCAGGGCTTGGTGGGGCCAACGTCCTGACTTTC. It encodes CASSIVQAGLGGANVLTF. The chain has TRBV19 and TRBJ2-6, with a possible D match to TRBD1 (5 bases). The V gene lost 1 base and the J gene lost 3 bases, with 16 bases spanning the gap. CDR3 length equals 18 residues. Germline V CDR1 and CDR2: LNHDA, SQIVND (reference sequence).

This clone was counted only a few times. The V call is TRBV6-5, the J call TRBJ2-6, with D tentatively TRBD1 (5 bases). Germline CDR1 is MNHEY and CDR2 is SVGAGI. The CDR3 contains 15 residues. The V end was cut by 6 bases, the J end by 4 bases, with 13 bases between. The CDR3: CASRVGPTGANVLTF. CDR3 coding DNA: TGTGCCAGCAGGGTGGGGCCCACCGGGGCCAACGTCCTGACTTTC.

V usage is TRBV3-1 (or the pseudogene TRBV3-2) and J usage is TRBJ2-6, with TRBD1 matching 9 bases. Germline CDR1 reads LGHDT; CDR2 reads YNNKEL (reference sequence). The CDR3 is 19 residues long. Trimming removed 1 base from V and 0 bases from J; junction bases left unmatched: 7. CDR3 DNA sequence: TGTGCCAGCAGCCAAGCACTTCCGGGACAGGGCTCTGGGGCCAACGTCCTGACTTTC. It specifies CASSQALPGQGSGANVLTF.

The chain has TRBV5-4 and TRBJ2-5, with 9 bases aligning to TRBD1. V shed 4 bases, J shed 4 bases, and the junction held 5 bases outside the gene matches. Germline V lookup: CDR1 SGHNT, CDR2 YYREEE (reference sequence). The CDR3 length is 14 residues. Here the CDR3 DNA reads TGTGCCAGCAGCCCCGGGACAGGGTTAGAGACCCAGTACTTC. Amino acid sequence: CASSPGTGLETQYF.

The V gene is TRBV9, the J gene TRBJ1-3; TRBD1 might be the D (5 bases). The ends were cut back, 0 bases at V and 6 bases at J, with 10 bases in the middle. From germline, CDR1 is SGDLS and CDR2 YYNGEE. The CDR3 loop spans 14 amino acids. The CDR3 DNA follows: TGTGCCAGCAGCGTAGAGGCAGGGAAAAACACCATATATTTT. Translated: CASSVEAGKNTIYF.

The gene calls are TRBV6-5 and TRBJ1-4; no firm D call. The V gene lost 6 bases and the J gene lost 0 bases, with 8 bases spanning the gap. Germline CDR1 MNHEY, CDR2 SVGAGI. There are 14 residues in the CDR3. The DNA for the CDR3 is TGTGCCAGCAGAAACACAGCAACTAATGAAAAACTGTTTTTT. It encodes CASRNTATNEKLFF.

The chain employs TRBV2 and TRBJ2-1; 15 positions match TRBD2. CDR3 size: 16 residues. Per germline, CDR1 SNHLY and CDR2 FYNNEI. V was clipped by 6 bases and J by 6 bases; unmatched bases: 6. The CDR3 coding sequence is TGTGCCAGCAGCGAGCAGGGACTAGCGGGAGGCAATGAGCAGTTCTTC. Its protein is CASSEQGLAGGNEQFF.

This chain uses TRBV11-3 with TRBJ2-1, with D perhaps TRBD2 (6 bases). The CDR3 is 13 amino acids. V gave up 4 bases and J gave up 6 bases, with 10 bases separating them. Germline-derived CDR1 and CDR2 are SGHNT and YENEEA. The CDR3: CASSSDYPNEQFF. In DNA form, the CDR3 reads TGTGCCAGCAGCTCGGACTATCCCAATGAGCAGTTCTTC.

The V call is TRBV5-6, the J call TRBJ2-1, with D maybe TRBD1 (5 bases). The CDR3 has 18 residues. Germline lookup yields CDR1 SGHDT and CDR2 YYEEEE. Trimming pared 3 bases from V and 10 bases from J, leaving 29 bases between. The CDR3 DNA follows: TGTGCCAGCAGCTCCTCGCGACCGCAGGGTTTGAATCTCGAGGAGCAGTTCTTC. It is translated as CASSSSRPQGLNLEEQFF.

The genes are TRBV19 and TRBJ1-1, with D maybe TRBD1 (5 bases). CDR3 size: 13 residues. Germline CDR1 LNHDA, CDR2 SQIVND (reference sequence). Trimming left V 7 bases short and J 1 base short, with 10 bases between. The CDR3 DNA reads as TGTGCCAGTAATGACAGAAAGAACACTGAAGCTTTCTTT. Its translation: CASNDRKNTEAFF.

The genes are TRBV19 and TRBJ2-1; TRBD2 aligns across 9 bases. Germline values: CDR1 LNHDA, CDR2 SQIVND (reference sequence). This CDR3 spans 15 amino acids. Germline trimming cut 3 bases from V and 5 bases from J; bases unmatched to any gene: 5. This CDR3 is CASSIQREDDNEQFF. The CDR3, as DNA: TGTGCCAGTAGTATTCAGCGGGAGGACGACAATGAGCAGTTCTTC.

This clone has just a few counts. The CDR3 DNA reads TGTGCCAGCAGTGAAGGGCTCAATGAGCAGTTCTTC. Residues: CASSEGLNEQFF. The gene calls are TRBV2 and TRBJ2-1; D is undetermined. The CDR3 runs 12 residues. Germline CDR1 is SNHLY and CDR2 is FYNNEI. With 1 base removed from V and 6 bases from J, the gap between germline ends came to 4 bases.

This chain joins TRBV27 and TRBJ2-7; D possibly corresponds to TRBD1 (6 bases). Trimming stripped 3 bases from V and 0 bases from J, with 15 bases between. CDR3 length: 16 amino acids. Germline assignment: CDR1 MNHEY and CDR2 SMNVEV (reference sequence). For the CDR3, the DNA is TGTGCCAGCAGTTTGGGGGCCCCTCGGAACTCCTACGAGCAGTACTTC. Residues: CASSLGAPRNSYEQYF.

The CDR3 bases are TGTGCCAGCAGCATAGACGGGATGTCACCCCTCCACTTT. Protein sequence: CASSIDGMSPLHF. The genes are TRBV6-5 and TRBJ1-6; D remains unclear. V lost 6 bases to trimming and J lost 10 bases, with 13 bases between them. The CDR3 spans 13 residues. Germline V gene data show CDR1 as MNHEY and CDR2 as SVGAGI.

The V gene is TRBV29-1, the J gene TRBJ2-7; a possible D gene is TRBD2 (5 bases). The germline V and J ends were trimmed by 4 bases and 5 bases, with 6 bases remaining between them. Germline CDR1 reads SQVTM; CDR2 reads ANQGSEA. The length of the CDR3 is 10 residues. The CDR3 DNA sequence: TGCAGCGTTGTCGGGGACGAGCAGTACTTC. Protein sequence: CSVVGDEQYF.

The sample holds a few counts of this clone. The chain couples TRBV5-1 to TRBJ2-2; the D gene is possibly TRBD2 (5 bases). The V gene's germline CDR1 is SGHRS and CDR2 YFSETQ. V dropped 5 bases and J dropped 2 bases, with 7 bases sitting between them. The CDR3 spans 13 residues. This chain's CDR3 is CASSASNTGELFF. In DNA, the CDR3 is TGCGCCAGCAGTGCTAGCAACACCGGGGAGCTGTTTTTT.

The J gene is TRBJ1-1, the V gene TRBV5-1; D unresolved. Germline lookup yields CDR1 SGHRS and CDR2 YFSETQ. The germline V and J ends were trimmed by 3 bases and 3 bases, with 12 bases remaining between them. The CDR3 length is 14 residues. CDR3 coding DNA: TGCGCCAGCAGCTCCAAGGACGGGGACACTGAAGCTTTCTTT. Protein product: CASSSKDGDTEAFF.